The sequence of this T cell receptor (beta chain) was determined in a study of shared clonotypes between healthy human individuals. Unsorted PBMC samples were amplified in replicate PCRs containing about 0.3 ug DNA, tens of thousands of T cell genomes. DNA from unsorted PBMC was sequenced on ten immunoSEQ deep assay plates. The assay was immunoSEQ multiplex PCR, and TCRdb's table has in-frame clones only and misses some. This table has about 480,000 clones, approximately 85% appearing once. The CDR3 is 12 amino acids. CDR1 is LNHNV, CDR2 YYDKDF, per germline (reference sequence). The ends were cut back, 0 bases at V and 15 bases at J, with 12 bases in the middle.

The J gene is TRBJ2-4, the V gene TRBV15; a possible D gene is TRBD2 (5 bases). Sequencing was carried out using PBMCs. The TCR originated in a woman in her forties in good health. Some clones in this sample may be carry-over from other donors' samples. The CDR3 spells CATSRDRTSSYF. CDR3 in DNA: TGTGCCACCAGCAGAGATCGAACTAGTTCGTACTTC.